This T cell receptor beta chain came from a study of blood T cell repertoires in COVID-19. The overall study: Samples taken during acute and convalescent COVID-19 were collected in the United States, Italy and Spain. PBMCs, B-cell-depleted T cells, or T cells provided the cDNA or gDNA that made up the material.

Germline loops: CDR1 MNHEY, CDR2 SVGAGI. The CDR3 totals 13 residues. The germline V and J ends were trimmed by 8 bases and 3 bases, with 11 bases remaining between them. The method was immunoSEQ multiplex PCR; TCRdb's version includes in-frame clones alone and lacks a portion of them. The sample records hundreds of thousands of clones, about 70% being singletons. The receptor's source is a woman aged 80 or over with acute or convalescent COVID-19. The specimen was peripheral blood. This rearrangement joins TRBV6-5 to TRBJ1-5; D possibly corresponds to TRBD1 (6 bases). CDR3 DNA sequence: TGTGCCAGCTCGGGACAAATCAATCAGCCCCAGCATTTT. This translates into CASSGQINQPQHF.